This T cell receptor beta chain was captured in a study of vaccination and CD4 T cells after COVID-19. Across the study: Stimuli were overlapping spike peptide pools of SARS-CoV-2 and three common cold coronaviruses (HCoV-NL63, HCoV-OC43, HCoV-229E).

Study-wide findings and caveats: SARS-CoV-2-reactive clonotypes rose nonsignificantly, with the median going from approximately 21 to 40.

The J segment lost 2 bases and the V segment lost 3 bases, leaving 2 bases of the junction unmatched. Germline CDR1 and CDR2: MGHDK and SYGVNS. The CDR3 sequence is 15 residues long. With the Oncomine TCR Beta short-read assay, DNA from cultured CD4+ T cells was sequenced. It was from cultured CD4+ T cells that genomic DNA was extracted. TCRdb analysed the PCR reads with MiXCR anew, one entry per CDR3 protein. The sample has several thousand distinct CDR3 sequences, over 40% seen once; the top ten hold approximately 24%. Comments on this clonotype: Its antigen is not identified.

Described treatment: approximately nine-day PBMC culture with coronavirus spike peptide pools or control peptides (ViraFEST assay). Investigators obtained the unexposed donor's CD4+ T cells before the COVID-19 pandemic (2011-2018). Once peptide pools had expanded antigen-specific T cells, ViraFEST sequenced TCRs. This rearrangement joins TRBV25-1 to TRBJ1-2, with TRBD1 identical over 11 bases. The sequenced sample was CD4+ T cells from blood, cultured in vitro. The sequence derives from a human donor in good health. CDR3 DNA: TGTGCCAGCAGTGAGGACAGGGGGCAGAACTATGGCTACACCTTC. This gives the protein CASSEDRGQNYGYTF.